This is a list of T cell receptor beta chains from one sample in a study of blood T cells in healthy people across ages. MiXCR, run by TCRdb on the 5' RACE reads, gives a single entry per CDR3 protein. Of 1.6 million or so distinct CDR3 sequences listed, about 31% are singletons. Sequenced input: blood. The receptor source for this set is a woman under 40 in good health. Each CDR3 is given with its conserved first and last residue. Fields, in order: clone size, D gene, V gene, J gene, CDR3 DNA, CDR3 protein. A D gene is named only where the DNA matches it firmly. Clone size is stated in some rows and not others, as once, few, many or a class when expanded.

clone size: .; D gene: TRBD1; V gene: TRBV12-3/TRBV12-4; J gene: TRBJ1-5; CDR3 DNA: TGTGCCAGCAGTTTAGAAGGACAGGGGGCTAGTAGCAATCGGCCCCAGCATTTT; CDR3 protein: CASSLEGQGASSNRPQHF
clone size: .; D gene: .; V gene: TRBV29-1; J gene: TRBJ2-6; CDR3 DNA: TGCAGCGTTGAAGAATCGGCCTCCTCCTCTGGGGCCAACGTCCTGACTTTC; CDR3 protein: CSVEESASSSGANVLTF
clone size: .; D gene: .; V gene: TRBV7-3; J gene: TRBJ2-7; CDR3 DNA: TGTGCCAGCAGCTCGGGACCCAGCGGTCGGGAGCAGTACTTC; CDR3 protein: CASSSGPSGREQYF
clone size: .; D gene: .; V gene: TRBV11-1; J gene: TRBJ2-5; CDR3 DNA: TGTGCCAGCAGCTCACGGACAAAGAGAGAGACCCAGTACTTC; CDR3 protein: CASSSRTKRETQYF
clone size: .; D gene: TRBD2; V gene: TRBV20-1; J gene: TRBJ2-7; CDR3 DNA: TGCAGTGCTAGAGATCGCCTAGCGGTACCCTCCTACGAGCAGTACTTC; CDR3 protein: CSARDRLAVPSYEQYF
clone size: .; D gene: .; V gene: TRBV9; J gene: TRBJ1-5; CDR3 DNA: TGTGCCAGCAGCGCGGGACTGACAAATCAGCCCCAGCATTTT; CDR3 protein: CASSAGLTNQPQHF
clone size: .; D gene: .; V gene: TRBV10-3; J gene: TRBJ2-7; CDR3 DNA: TGTGCCATCAGCGACCGATTAACCTACGAGCAGTACTTC; CDR3 protein: CAISDRLTYEQYF
clone size: .; D gene: TRBD1; V gene: TRBV9; J gene: TRBJ1-2; CDR3 DNA: TGTGCCAGCAGCGTAGGGGGCAGGGGGCAAAATGGCTACACCTTC; CDR3 protein: CASSVGGRGQNGYTF
clone size: .; D gene: .; V gene: TRBV20-1; J gene: TRBJ1-5; CDR3 DNA: TGCAGTGCTAGATTAGCGGTAGGCGGAAGCAATCAGCCCCAGCATTTT; CDR3 protein: CSARLAVGGSNQPQHF
clone size: .; D gene: .; V gene: TRBV10-2; J gene: TRBJ2-3; CDR3 DNA: TGCGCCAGCAGTGAGGGGAGTAGCGGTCCCGCGGGGGATACGCAGTATTTT; CDR3 protein: CASSEGSSGPAGDTQYF
clone size: few; D gene: TRBD1; V gene: TRBV28; J gene: TRBJ2-1; CDR3 DNA: TGTGCCAGCAGCCTGGACAGGGGGTTTGAGCAGTTCTTC; CDR3 protein: CASSLDRGFEQFF
clone size: once; D gene: .; V gene: TRBV5-1; J gene: TRBJ1-1; CDR3 DNA: TGCGCCAGCAGCTTGCGTCAGGTTTCGAACACTGAAGCTTTCTTT; CDR3 protein: CASSLRQVSNTEAFF
clone size: few; D gene: .; V gene: TRBV7-9; J gene: TRBJ1-1; CDR3 DNA: TGTGCCAGCAGCTTAGACCAGTCGAACACTGAAGCTTTCTTT; CDR3 protein: CASSLDQSNTEAFF
clone size: .; D gene: TRBD2; V gene: TRBV5-6; J gene: TRBJ2-3; CDR3 DNA: TGTGCCAGCAGCTCCGACTCGGGGCTAGCGGGAGGTTTTGCAGATACGCAGTATTTT; CDR3 protein: CASSSDSGLAGGFADTQYF
clone size: .; D gene: .; V gene: TRBV6-2/TRBV6-3; J gene: TRBJ2-7; CDR3 DNA: TGTGCCAGCAGTGCCGGGACCCGCGTCGAGCAGTACTTC; CDR3 protein: CASSAGTRVEQYF
clone size: few; D gene: .; V gene: TRBV9; J gene: TRBJ2-3; CDR3 DNA: TGTGCCAGCAGCGTAGGGCCTGCCCTCACAGATACGCAGTATTTT; CDR3 protein: CASSVGPALTDTQYF
clone size: .; D gene: .; V gene: TRBV12-3/TRBV12-4; J gene: TRBJ2-2; CDR3 DNA: TGTGCCAGCACCCTTGGTAGGGATGGAACCGGGGAGCTGTTTTTT; CDR3 protein: CASTLGRDGTGELFF
clone size: few; D gene: TRBD1; V gene: TRBV15; J gene: TRBJ2-7; CDR3 DNA: TGTGCCACCAGCAAGGAAGACAGGGTCTCCTACGAGCAGTACTTC; CDR3 protein: CATSKEDRVSYEQYF
clone size: many; D gene: .; V gene: TRBV7-9; J gene: TRBJ1-2; CDR3 DNA: TGTGCCAGCACCACAGGGAGAGGCTATGGCTACACCTTC; CDR3 protein: CASTTGRGYGYTF
clone size: .; D gene: .; V gene: TRBV29-1; J gene: TRBJ1-2; CDR3 DNA: TGCAGCGTTGAGAGGTATAACTTATATGGCTACACCTTC; CDR3 protein: CSVERYNLYGYTF
clone size: few; D gene: .; V gene: TRBV10-3; J gene: TRBJ2-2; CDR3 DNA: TGTGCCGCGACGACTAGTCGGGCCACCGGGGAGCTGTTTTTT; CDR3 protein: CAATTSRATGELFF
clone size: .; D gene: .; V gene: TRBV9; J gene: TRBJ1-1; CDR3 DNA: TGTGCCAGCAGCGTAGGGGGCAGCATGAACACTGAAGCTTTCTTT; CDR3 protein: CASSVGGSMNTEAFF
clone size: few; D gene: TRBD2; V gene: TRBV28; J gene: TRBJ2-1; CDR3 DNA: TGTGCCAGCAGTCTAGGTAGCGGGAGGAGGAATGAGCAGTTCTTC; CDR3 protein: CASSLGSGRRNEQFF
clone size: few; D gene: .; V gene: TRBV18; J gene: TRBJ2-7; CDR3 DNA: TGTGCCAGCTCACCGGTCCACCCTATCTACGAGCAGTACTTC; CDR3 protein: CASSPVHPIYEQYF
clone size: many; D gene: .; V gene: TRBV13; J gene: TRBJ2-3; CDR3 DNA: TGTGCCAGCAGCTCCAGGGTTGGCGCAGATACGCAGTATTTT; CDR3 protein: CASSSRVGADTQYF
clone size: .; D gene: .; V gene: TRBV29-1; J gene: TRBJ1-1; CDR3 DNA: TGCAGCGTTGTACAGGGTTCTGGCACTGAAGCTTTCTTT; CDR3 protein: CSVVQGSGTEAFF
clone size: many; D gene: .; V gene: TRBV6-5; J gene: TRBJ1-2; CDR3 DNA: TGTGCCAGCAGTTACGGGGCAGCACACTATGGCTACACCTTC; CDR3 protein: CASSYGAAHYGYTF
clone size: many; D gene: .; V gene: TRBV4-1; J gene: TRBJ1-2; CDR3 DNA: TGCGCCAGCAGCCAAGAAGGGAAGGGAAACTATGGCTACACCTTC; CDR3 protein: CASSQEGKGNYGYTF
clone size: .; D gene: .; V gene: TRBV28; J gene: TRBJ1-2; CDR3 DNA: TGTGCCAGCAGTCCCTCCGAACTAGGCTATGGCTACACCTTC; CDR3 protein: CASSPSELGYGYTF
clone size: many; D gene: TRBD1; V gene: TRBV5-1; J gene: TRBJ1-4; CDR3 DNA: TGCGCCAGCAGCTTACAGGGGGTTAATGAAAAACTGTTTTTT; CDR3 protein: CASSLQGVNEKLFF
clone size: .; D gene: .; V gene: TRBV10-2; J gene: TRBJ2-1; CDR3 DNA: TGCGCCAGCAGTGAGTCCCTCATTTTACAGAGCTACAATGAGCAGTTCTTC; CDR3 protein: CASSESLILQSYNEQFF
clone size: .; D gene: .; V gene: TRBV20-1; J gene: TRBJ1-2; CDR3 DNA: TGCAGTGCTAGAGATGGGAGGGGGTACTATGGCTACACCTTC; CDR3 protein: CSARDGRGYYGYTF
clone size: few; D gene: .; V gene: TRBV6-6; J gene: TRBJ1-2; CDR3 DNA: TGTGCCAGCAGTCCAAGGAAAATTGGAGGGCCGAACTATGGCTACACCTTC; CDR3 protein: CASSPRKIGGPNYGYTF
clone size: .; D gene: TRBD1; V gene: TRBV5-1; J gene: TRBJ1-2; CDR3 DNA: TGCGCCAGCAGCGAGGGACTGGGACAGGGCCTGGATGGCTACACCTTC; CDR3 protein: CASSEGLGQGLDGYTF
clone size: few; D gene: .; V gene: TRBV20-1; J gene: TRBJ1-5; CDR3 DNA: TGCAGTGCTAGTCCTCAGACACATAGCAATCAGCCCCAGCATTTT; CDR3 protein: CSASPQTHSNQPQHF
clone size: few; D gene: TRBD2; V gene: TRBV10-3; J gene: TRBJ2-3; CDR3 DNA: TGTGCCATCAACCAGCGGGAGTCAGATACGCAGTATTTT; CDR3 protein: CAINQRESDTQYF
clone size: .; D gene: TRBD2; V gene: TRBV10-3; J gene: TRBJ2-3; CDR3 DNA: TGTGCCATCGGTGATTCGAATGGACTAGCGGGGGTCACAGATACGCAGTATTTT; CDR3 protein: CAIGDSNGLAGVTDTQYF
clone size: many; D gene: .; V gene: TRBV29-1; J gene: TRBJ2-5; CDR3 DNA: TGCAGCGTTGACCATACTAGTATGGGGGAGACCCAGTACTTC; CDR3 protein: CSVDHTSMGETQYF
clone size: .; D gene: .; V gene: TRBV10-2; J gene: TRBJ2-7; CDR3 DNA: TGCGCCAGCATAATCAGCGGGTCTAGCTCCTACGAGCAGTACTTC; CDR3 protein: CASIISGSSSYEQYF
clone size: few; D gene: TRBD2; V gene: TRBV27; J gene: TRBJ2-3; CDR3 DNA: TGTGCCAGCAGGACTAGCGGGCTGCCCCTTCCAGATACGCAGTATTTT; CDR3 protein: CASRTSGLPLPDTQYF